The 26 T cell receptor beta chains given below trace back to one sample, sequenced in a study of blood T cells in healthy people across ages. A second roughly 6 to 11 cycle PCR used barcoded and J-beta primers. TCRdb reprocessed the 5' RACE reads with MiXCR, giving one entry per CDR3 protein. The table shows 800,000 to 1,000,000 distinct CDR3 sequences, with around 48% occurring only once. Material for sequencing was blood. The receptors were sampled from a young man in good health.

This clonotype has more than one count but fewer than ten. V is TRBV7-9 and J is TRBJ1-6, with 7 bases that match TRBD1. The germline V gene encodes CDR1 SEHNR and CDR2 FQNEAQ (reference sequence). The CDR3 totals 12 residues. V shed 8 bases, J shed 7 bases, and the junction held 2 bases outside the gene matches. This chain's CDR3 is CASGDSNSPLHF. DNA of the CDR3: TGTGCCAGCGGGGACAGCAATTCACCCCTCCACTTT.

V usage is TRBV11-1 and J usage is TRBJ1-6, with D unclear. Per the germline V gene, CDR1 is SGHAT and CDR2 is FQDESV (reference sequence). Between the trimmed V and J ends, which lost 7 bases and 10 bases, there was a span of 14 bases. The CDR3 has 13 amino acids. CDR3 bases: TGTGCCAGCAAAGGAGTCGGTAACTCACCCCTCCACTTT. It is translated as CASKGVGNSPLHF.

The V call is TRBV10-3, the J call TRBJ2-5; a weak D match, TRBD2 (5 bases). CDR3 length equals 15 residues. CDR1 and CDR2 (germline): ENHRY, SYGVKD. With 4 bases removed from V and 4 bases from J, the gap between germline ends came to 16 bases. The CDR3 DNA reads as TGTGCCATCAGTGCTCGTGGATCTGGACTAGAGACCCAGTACTTC. Translated, it gives CAISARGSGLETQYF.

This chain uses TRBV28 with TRBJ2-1; TRBD2 aligns across 7 bases. Germline V CDR1 and CDR2: MDHEN, SYDVKM. CDR3 length: 19 amino acids. The J segment lost 0 bases and the V segment lost 5 bases, leaving 16 bases of the junction unmatched. The CDR3, as DNA: TGTGCCAGCAGTCAGGGCGCCACCGGGACGGGGGGCTCCTACAATGAGCAGTTCTTC. Translation gives CASSQGATGTGGSYNEQFF.

J is TRBJ2-2 and V is TRBV4-1, with 10 bases fitting TRBD1. Germline CDR1 is MGHRA and CDR2 is YSYEKL. The trim removed 4 bases at V and 4 bases at J, leaving 3 bases unmatched. This CDR3 region has 15 residues. The CDR3 region is CASSPWTGGTGELFF. The CDR3, as DNA: TGCGCCAGCAGCCCATGGACAGGGGGCACCGGGGAGCTGTTTTTT.

This clonotype was seen many times. The genes are TRBV19 and TRBJ2-7; no clear D. V lost 0 bases, J lost 3 bases, and 12 bases lay in between. The CDR3 length is 15 residues. CDR1 and CDR2 (germline): LNHDA, SQIVND (reference sequence). This chain's CDR3 is CASSIDRSANYEQYF. The CDR3 DNA is TGTGCCAGTAGTATAGATCGGTCAGCCAACTACGAGCAGTACTTC.

V is TRBV4-1 and J is TRBJ2-5; D ambiguous. Trimming cost V 0 bases and J 13 bases, with 12 bases left between them. This CDR3 region has 12 residues. Germline-derived CDR1 and CDR2 are MGHRA and YSYEKL. Here the CDR3 reads CASSQDPSPGYF. CDR3 DNA sequence: TGCGCCAGCAGCCAAGATCCTTCCCCGGGGTACTTC.

The rearrangement uses TRBV20-1 and TRBJ1-4, with no clear D. Trimming cost V 5 bases and J 6 bases, with 7 bases left between them. The CDR3 has 11 amino acids. CDR1 and CDR2 (germline): DFQATT, SNEGSKA (reference sequence). The CDR3 spells CSAHGHEKLFF. CDR3 nucleotides: TGCAGTGCTCACGGCCATGAAAAACTGTTTTTT.

This clonotype was counted a few times. This sequence joins TRBV7-2 and TRBJ2-3; maybe TRBD2 (5 bases). The CDR3 contains 17 residues. The germline V gene encodes CDR1 SGHTA and CDR2 FQGNSA. The ends were cut back, 2 bases at V and 4 bases at J, with 19 bases in the middle. As DNA, the CDR3 is TGTGCCAGCAGCTTACCGGGGAGCTTAGGGCCCCCAGATACGCAGTATTTT. Translated, it gives CASSLPGSLGPPDTQYF.

V usage is TRBV28 and J usage is TRBJ2-2; 9 nucleotides match TRBD1. V shed 7 bases, J shed 3 bases, and the junction held 6 bases outside the gene matches. This CDR3 spans 15 amino acids. Germline CDR1 MDHEN, CDR2 SYDVKM. This chain's CDR3 is CASTSTGGDTGELFF. The CDR3 DNA reads TGTGCCAGCACCTCGACAGGGGGGGACACCGGGGAGCTGTTTTTT.

As DNA, the CDR3 is TGTGCCAGCAGCCAAGGAGAGGGCGGCTACACCTTC. Its translation: CASSQGEGGYTF. The V call is TRBV3-1, the J call TRBJ1-2, with D unclear. Trimming left V 1 base short and J 8 bases short, with 8 bases between. The CDR3 sequence is 12 residues long. Per germline, CDR1 LGHDT and CDR2 YNNKEL (reference sequence).

The chain links TRBV9 to TRBJ2-1, with TRBD2 as a possible D gene (5 bases). There are 15 residues in the CDR3. The germline gives CDR1 SGDLS, CDR2 YYNGEE. V dropped 4 bases and J dropped 4 bases, with 15 bases sitting between them. In nucleotides, the CDR3 is TGTGCCAGCAGCCTCGTGGGAGTCTTATACAATGAGCAGTTCTTC. Protein product: CASSLVGVLYNEQFF.

This clonotype came up a few times. A much bigger clone sits one base away, suggesting this may be a read error. This chain connects TRBV10-3 to TRBJ1-2; D remains unclear. In germline, CDR1 is ENHRY, CDR2 SYGVKD. CDR3 length: 13 amino acids. CDR3 nucleotides: TGTACCATCAGTTTGGAAAGGGAGGGTGGCTACACCTTC. Its protein is CTISLEREGGYTF.

This chain connects TRBV20-1 to TRBJ2-7; 8 positions agree with TRBD1. V gave up 7 bases and J gave up 3 bases; unmatched junction bases: 5. There are 12 residues in the CDR3. The germline CDR1 and CDR2 sequences are DFQATT and SNEGSKA (reference sequence). In DNA, the CDR3 is TGCAGTGTATCCGGACAGGGCTACGAGCAGTACTTC. Its protein is CSVSGQGYEQYF.

In its sample, this clonotype was seen a few times. The chain carries TRBV11-1 and TRBJ2-7; TRBD1 agrees at 8 bases. From germline, CDR1 is SGHAT and CDR2 FQDESV (reference sequence). Trimming at V came to 1 base and at J to 6 bases, leaving 5 bases not matched to a gene. The CDR3 sequence is 14 residues long. The CDR3 coding sequence is TGTGCCAGCAGCTTAGAGGCAGGGGGCGTCGAGCAGTACTTC. This codes for CASSLEAGGVEQYF.

This clonotype came up once. This sequence joins TRBV6-5 and TRBJ1-2; TRBD1 is a possible D gene (5 bases). Trimming removed 5 bases at V and 4 bases at J, with 14 bases between. The CDR3 has 14 amino acids. Germline V lookup: CDR1 MNHEY, CDR2 SVGAGI. The CDR3 sequence: CASSATGGVYGYTF. For the CDR3, the DNA is TGTGCCAGCAGTGCAACCGGGGGGGTCTATGGCTACACCTTC.

The chain couples TRBV19 to TRBJ1-2; a possible D gene is TRBD1 (5 bases). V dropped 7 bases and J dropped 8 bases, with 14 bases sitting between them. The CDR3 contains 12 residues. Germline-derived CDR1 and CDR2 are LNHDA and SQIVND (reference sequence). The CDR3 DNA follows: TGTGCCAGTAATCGCAGGGAGGAAGGCTACACCTTC. This encodes CASNRREEGYTF. Full variable domain (remainder filled in from reference TRBV19 and TRBJ1-2): DGGITQSPKYLFRKEGQNVTLSCEQNLNHDAMYWYRQDPGQGLRLIYYSQIVNDFQKGDIAEGYSVSREKKESFPLTVTSAQKNPTAFYLCASNRREEGYTFGSGTRLTVV.

This sequence joins TRBV20-1 and TRBJ2-1; 9 bases line up with TRBD2. J gave up 6 bases and V 0 bases, and 6 bases lay outside the gene matches. Germline loops: CDR1 DFQATT, CDR2 SNEGSKA (reference sequence). This CDR3 has 15 amino acids. The CDR3 reads CSARDSPSGVNEQFF. The CDR3 coding sequence is TGCAGTGCTAGAGATAGTCCTAGCGGGGTCAATGAGCAGTTCTTC.

A few counts support this clonotype. The V gene is TRBV10-3, the J gene TRBJ2-7; possible D gene TRBD2, 6 bases. There are 15 residues in the CDR3. V was trimmed by 4 bases and J by 0 bases, leaving 13 bases between them. From germline, CDR1 is ENHRY and CDR2 SYGVKD. The CDR3 region is CAISVGGTSSYEQYF. The CDR3 DNA is TGTGCCATCAGTGTGGGGGGAACCTCCTCCTACGAGCAGTACTTC.

V is TRBV4-2 and J is TRBJ2-6; possibly TRBD2 for D (5 bases). V gave up 3 bases and J gave up 2 bases, with 8 bases separating them. The CDR3 spans 15 residues. The V gene's germline CDR1 is LGHNA and CDR2 YNFKEQ. This chain's CDR3 is CASSQEDPGANVLTF. Here the CDR3 DNA reads TGTGCCAGCAGCCAGGAGGATCCTGGGGCCAACGTCCTGACTTTC.

This chain uses TRBV21-1 with TRBJ2-1; TRBD1 is the table's D call and was not checked against the DNA. TRBV21-1 is a pseudogene. The CDR3 length is 16 residues. CDR3: CASSKAETGGYNEQFF. CDR3 sequence (DNA): TGTGCCAGCAGCAAAGCCGAGACAGGGGGCTACAATGAGCAGTTCTTC.

This clonotype was seen a single time. An end of the junction differs from the germline gene, which may be a read error. The CDR3 DNA reads TGCAGTGCTAGAGTACGGGCTGGCATTAGCACAGATACGCGGTATTTT. This sequence encodes CSARVRAGISTDTRYF. The V call is TRBV20-1, the J call TRBJ2-3; D not certain. The CDR3 is 16 residues long. In germline, CDR1 is DFQATT, CDR2 SNEGSKA (reference sequence).

The J gene is TRBJ2-7, the V gene TRBV6-5; perhaps TRBD1 as D (6 bases). The germline gives CDR1 MNHEY, CDR2 SVGAGI. Trimming cost V 2 bases and J 2 bases, with 16 bases left between them. This CDR3 is built from 16 residues. The CDR3 protein is CASSYDYSAGAYEQYF. The CDR3 DNA sequence: TGTGCCAGCAGTTACGATTATTCGGCAGGGGCCTACGAGCAGTACTTC.

The rearrangement uses TRBV10-3 and TRBJ2-7; D might be TRBD2 (5 bases). The CDR3 loop spans 15 amino acids. Trimming cost V 4 bases and J 2 bases, with 15 bases left between them. Germline-derived CDR1 and CDR2 are ENHRY and SYGVKD. In nucleotides, the CDR3 is TGTGCCATCAGTGCAGAGGGTAACAATCCCTACGAGCAGTACTTC. Amino acid sequence: CAISAEGNNPYEQYF.

This clonotype has just a few counts. The chain employs TRBV20-1 and TRBJ2-5; D gene ambiguous. The ends were cut back, 6 bases at V and 8 bases at J, with 13 bases in the middle. This CDR3 has 11 amino acids. Germline CDR1 and CDR2: DFQATT and SNEGSKA (reference sequence). The CDR3 sequence is CSAPTKSTQYF. The DNA of the CDR3 is TGCAGTGCACCTACCAAGAGTACCCAGTACTTC.

This clonotype has only a few counts. The chain recombines TRBV7-2 with TRBJ2-5, with a possible D match to TRBD1 (6 bases). Germline V gene sequence: CDR1 SGHTA, CDR2 FQGNSA. Between the trimmed V and J ends, which lost 2 bases and 3 bases, there was a span of 10 bases. This CDR3 spans 14 amino acids. CDR3 loop: CASSLTGTKETQYF. CDR3 coding DNA: TGTGCCAGCAGCTTAACCGGGACAAAAGAGACCCAGTACTTC.